A selection of T cell receptor beta chains follows, all from one sample in a study of identifying expanded T cells in peripheral blood. TCRdb keeps only in-frame clones here, not all; method: immunoSEQ multiplex PCR. This table holds some 130,000 clones, 75% to 90% found once. The sequenced material came from blood. The receptors were sampled from a person aged 18 to 75 in good health. The CDR3 runs from the conserved cysteine through the conserved F or W. The D gene is left open where the match is weak. Rows give clone size only sometimes, using once, few, many, or a class for an expanded clone.

D gene: .; V gene: TRBV4-3; clone size: .; J gene: TRBJ1-6; CDR3 DNA: TGCGCCAGCAGCCAAGATGTACAGGGACTCTCACCCCTCCACTTT; CDR3 protein: CASSQDVQGLSPLHF
D gene: TRBD2; V gene: TRBV18; clone size: .; J gene: TRBJ2-7; CDR3 DNA: TGTGCCAGCCGTATTAGCGGGAGCCTTTCCGAGCAGTACTTC; CDR3 protein: CASRISGSLSEQYF
D gene: .; V gene: TRBV6-5; clone size: .; J gene: TRBJ1-2; CDR3 DNA: TGTGCCAGCAGTTACCTAGGGGGGTCTGGCTACACCTTC; CDR3 protein: CASSYLGGSGYTF
D gene: .; V gene: TRBV7-2; clone size: .; J gene: TRBJ1-2; CDR3 DNA: TGTGCCAGCAGCCAAGGGACCCCCACAAGTAACTATGGCTACACCTTC; CDR3 protein: CASSQGTPTSNYGYTF
D gene: .; V gene: TRBV7-3; clone size: .; J gene: TRBJ2-2; CDR3 DNA: TGTGCCAGCAGCTTATTTTCGGGGGCGAACACCGGGGAGCTGTTTTTT; CDR3 protein: CASSLFSGANTGELFF
D gene: TRBD1; V gene: TRBV30; clone size: .; J gene: TRBJ2-7; CDR3 DNA: TGTGCCTGGGGACAGGGAGTCGGCTACGAGCAGTACTTC; CDR3 protein: CAWGQGVGYEQYF
D gene: TRBD2; V gene: TRBV15; clone size: .; J gene: TRBJ2-1; CDR3 DNA: TGTGCCACCAGCAGTAGCGGGAGGGTCTCTGCGGATGAGCAGTTCTTC; CDR3 protein: CATSSSGRVSADEQFF
D gene: TRBD2; V gene: TRBV18; clone size: .; J gene: TRBJ2-1; CDR3 DNA: TGTGCCAGCTCACCAACCCCAGCGGGGTTAAGCAATGAGCAGTTCTTC; CDR3 protein: CASSPTPAGLSNEQFF
D gene: TRBD2; V gene: TRBV5-1; clone size: .; J gene: TRBJ2-7; CDR3 DNA: TGCGCCAGCAGCTTGGGATTAGCGGGGAAGCAGTACTTC; CDR3 protein: CASSLGLAGKQYF
D gene: .; V gene: TRBV11-2; clone size: .; J gene: TRBJ2-7; CDR3 DNA: TGTGCCAGCACCGTGGGACCGGGCAGGGACGAGCAGTACTTC; CDR3 protein: CASTVGPGRDEQYF
D gene: .; V gene: TRBV2; clone size: few; J gene: TRBJ1-5; CDR3 DNA: TGTGCCAGCAGCGATGGAACAGGACTCAATCAGCCCCAGCATTTT; CDR3 protein: CASSDGTGLNQPQHF
D gene: .; V gene: TRBV28; clone size: .; J gene: TRBJ1-1; CDR3 DNA: TGTGCCAGCAGTTTAGCCGGGATTACAGCTTTCTTT; CDR3 protein: CASSLAGITAFF
D gene: .; V gene: TRBV5-1; clone size: .; J gene: TRBJ1-1; CDR3 DNA: TGCGCCAGCAGCATACTAGGGGGGGAAACTGAAGCTTTCTTT; CDR3 protein: CASSILGGETEAFF
D gene: .; V gene: TRBV7-9; clone size: .; J gene: TRBJ1-2; CDR3 DNA: TGTGCCAGCAGCTCGACATATGGCTACACCTTC; CDR3 protein: CASSSTYGYTF
D gene: TRBD2; V gene: TRBV6-6; clone size: once; J gene: TRBJ2-1; CDR3 DNA: TGTGCCAGCACTGAGGGCGGGGGGGCCTTTAAGTATGAGCAGTTCTTC; CDR3 protein: CASTEGGGAFKYEQFF
D gene: TRBD2; V gene: TRBV15; clone size: .; J gene: TRBJ2-7; CDR3 DNA: TGTGCCACCAGCCCAAGCGGGGGGGCGTCCTACGAGCAGTACTTC; CDR3 protein: CATSPSGGASYEQYF
D gene: TRBD1; V gene: TRBV7-9; clone size: .; J gene: TRBJ2-7; CDR3 DNA: TGTGCCAGCAGCGTAGGACAGGGGGCTTACGAGCAGTACTTC; CDR3 protein: CASSVGQGAYEQYF
D gene: .; V gene: TRBV7-2; clone size: few; J gene: TRBJ1-2; CDR3 DNA: TGTGCCAGCAGCTTAGATTTTGGGGCTGATGGATATGGCTACACCTTC; CDR3 protein: CASSLDFGADGYGYTF
D gene: TRBD2; V gene: TRBV18; clone size: .; J gene: TRBJ2-1; CDR3 DNA: TGTGCCAGCTCAGGGGGGGCTAGCGGGAGCGGTTACAATGAGCAGTTCTTC; CDR3 protein: CASSGGASGSGYNEQFF
D gene: TRBD1; V gene: TRBV30; clone size: .; J gene: TRBJ1-2; CDR3 DNA: TGTGCCTGGGGGACAGGGTGGCGTTCTTACACCTTC; CDR3 protein: CAWGTGWRSYTF
D gene: .; V gene: TRBV6-5; clone size: few; J gene: TRBJ2-7; CDR3 DNA: TGTGCCAGCAGTTACGGTCTGCAACCCTACGAGCAGTACTTC; CDR3 protein: CASSYGLQPYEQYF
D gene: TRBD1; V gene: TRBV19; clone size: .; J gene: TRBJ2-7; CDR3 DNA: TGTGCCAGTAGTGATGGGGGACAGGGGAACCACGAGCAGTACTTC; CDR3 protein: CASSDGGQGNHEQYF
D gene: .; V gene: TRBV18; clone size: medium-sized; J gene: TRBJ2-3; CDR3 DNA: TGTGCCAGCTCACCTTTGGGCATCTTCACAGATACGCAGTATTTT; CDR3 protein: CASSPLGIFTDTQYF
D gene: .; V gene: TRBV28; clone size: .; J gene: TRBJ2-1; CDR3 DNA: TGTGCCAGCAGGATTCCAGGGGGGAGTGAGCAGTTCTTC; CDR3 protein: CASRIPGGSEQFF
D gene: .; V gene: TRBV15; clone size: .; J gene: TRBJ1-4; CDR3 DNA: TGTGCCACCAGCAGAGATGCCGTAAAACTGTTTTTT; CDR3 protein: CATSRDAVKLFF
D gene: TRBD2; V gene: TRBV5-1; clone size: .; J gene: TRBJ2-5; CDR3 DNA: TGCGCCAGCAGGTTACTAGCGGGGACACAAGAGACCCAGTACTTC; CDR3 protein: CASRLLAGTQETQYF
D gene: .; V gene: TRBV29-1; clone size: .; J gene: TRBJ2-7; CDR3 DNA: TGCAGCGCCCTGACGGAGACTTCTAGCTACGAGCAGTACTTC; CDR3 protein: CSALTETSSYEQYF
D gene: .; V gene: TRBV11-1; clone size: .; J gene: TRBJ1-1; CDR3 DNA: TGTGCCAGCAGCTTGTCAGGGAACACTGAAGCTTTCTTT; CDR3 protein: CASSLSGNTEAFF
D gene: .; V gene: TRBV28; clone size: .; J gene: TRBJ2-5; CDR3 DNA: TGTGCCAGCAGTTTGGTCGCAGGCTGGGAGACCCAGTACTTC; CDR3 protein: CASSLVAGWETQYF
D gene: .; V gene: TRBV11-2; clone size: .; J gene: TRBJ2-7; CDR3 DNA: TGTGCCAGCAGCTTAGTCGCGGGTTCCGAGCAGTACTTC; CDR3 protein: CASSLVAGSEQYF
D gene: .; V gene: TRBV21-1; clone size: .; J gene: TRBJ1-5; CDR3 DNA: TGTGCCAGCCTCCGGGGACAGGGCCGACAGCCCCAGCATTTT; CDR3 protein: CASLRGQGRQPQHF
D gene: .; V gene: TRBV19; clone size: once; J gene: TRBJ2-7; CDR3 DNA: TGTGCCAGTAGTATAGATGCAGCGACCTACGAGCAGTACTTC; CDR3 protein: CASSIDAATYEQYF
D gene: .; V gene: TRBV25-1; clone size: .; J gene: TRBJ1-3; CDR3 DNA: TGTGCCAGCAGTGAACGTTACGGGACCTCTGGAAACACCATATATTTT; CDR3 protein: CASSERYGTSGNTIYF
D gene: .; V gene: TRBV6-5; clone size: .; J gene: TRBJ2-1; CDR3 DNA: TGTGCCAGCAAGGAGAGCTCCTACAATGAGCAGTTCTTC; CDR3 protein: CASKESSYNEQFF
D gene: .; V gene: TRBV19; clone size: .; J gene: TRBJ2-3; CDR3 DNA: TGTGCCAGCATGCCCCCGGGCAGGGCAGATACGCAGTATTTT; CDR3 protein: CASMPPGRADTQYF
D gene: TRBD1; V gene: TRBV5-1; clone size: .; J gene: TRBJ1-1; CDR3 DNA: TGCGCCAGCAGCAATGGACAGGCGAACACTGAAGCTTTCTTT; CDR3 protein: CASSNGQANTEAFF
D gene: .; V gene: TRBV29-1; clone size: .; J gene: TRBJ1-1; CDR3 DNA: TGCAGCGTTCAATTCGGACAATTGAACACTGAAGCTTTCTTT; CDR3 protein: CSVQFGQLNTEAFF
D gene: TRBD1; V gene: TRBV7-2; clone size: .; J gene: TRBJ1-1; CDR3 DNA: TGTGCCAGCAGCTACAGGGGGTTGAACACTGAAGCTTTCTTT; CDR3 protein: CASSYRGLNTEAFF
D gene: .; V gene: TRBV28; clone size: .; J gene: TRBJ2-3; CDR3 DNA: TGTGCCAGCAGCCGGACTAAACCAGATACGCAGTATTTT; CDR3 protein: CASSRTKPDTQYF
D gene: .; V gene: TRBV19; clone size: .; J gene: TRBJ2-7; CDR3 DNA: TGTGCCAGTAGTTGGAGGAGGGGTGGATCCTACGAGCAGTACTTC; CDR3 protein: CASSWRRGGSYEQYF